The 23 T cell receptor beta chains listed next were all sequenced from one sample in a study of blood T cell repertoires in COVID-19. The method was immunoSEQ multiplex PCR; TCRdb's version includes in-frame clones alone and lacks a portion of them. The repertoire holds fewer than 500,000 clones, with about 89% as singletons. Material: peripheral blood. The receptors were sampled from a woman under 40 with acute or convalescent COVID-19.

J is TRBJ2-5 and V is TRBV20-1; tentative D call: TRBD2 (6 bases). V lost 3 bases to trimming and J lost 4 bases, with 21 bases between them. Germline CDR1 reads DFQATT; CDR2 reads SNEGSKA (reference sequence). The CDR3 contains 16 residues. The CDR3 nucleotides read TGCAGTGCTAGTTCCGCGGAGGGCAATTGGGGAGAGACCCAGTACTTC. Protein: CSASSAEGNWGETQYF.

The DNA for the CDR3 is TGCGCCAGCAGCGCCGAAAACGACCGGGGGGAGACCCAGTACTTC. This sequence encodes CASSAENDRGETQYF. The chain carries TRBV5-1 and TRBJ2-5; a possible D gene is TRBD2 (6 bases). This CDR3 is 15 amino acids long. Germline loops: CDR1 SGHRS, CDR2 YFSETQ. Trimming took off 4 bases at V and 5 bases at J, with 18 bases between the two ends.

The genes are TRBV10-3 and TRBJ1-3; 7 bases fit TRBD1. This CDR3 spans 12 amino acids. V lost 8 bases, J lost 4 bases, and 2 bases stayed unmatched. Per the germline V gene, CDR1 is ENHRY and CDR2 is SYGVKD. CDR3 region: CAILGQGNTIYF. CDR3 DNA sequence: TGTGCCATCTTGGGACAGGGAAACACCATATATTTT.

The chain has TRBV7-6 and TRBJ2-7; a possible D gene is TRBD1 (6 bases). The V gene's germline CDR1 is SGHVS and CDR2 FNYEAQ. The CDR3 is 14 residues long. Trimming took 3 bases from V and 5 from J, leaving 14 bases between them. CDR3: CASSLLSGAHEQYF. The CDR3 region has the DNA TGTGCCAGCAGCTTGTTGTCAGGGGCCCACGAGCAGTACTTC.

This chain links TRBV9 with TRBJ2-7, with 9 bases lining up with TRBD1. J was trimmed by 7 bases and V by 0 bases; bases with no gene match: 5. Germline V gives CDR1 SGDLS, CDR2 YYNGEE. This CDR3 has 14 amino acids. The CDR3 spells CASSVAGQGKEQYF. DNA for the CDR3: TGTGCCAGCAGCGTAGCCGGACAGGGGAAGGAGCAGTACTTC.

V gene TRBV6-5 combines with J gene TRBJ2-7; tentatively, D is TRBD1 (5 bases). CDR1 MNHEY and CDR2 SVGAGI come from the germline V gene. Trimming pared 4 bases from V and 3 bases from J, leaving 13 bases between. The CDR3 extends over 14 amino acids. The chain's CDR3 is CASSSGQPGYEQYF. CDR3 bases: TGTGCCAGCAGTTCAGGACAACCAGGCTACGAGCAGTACTTC.

This clone was detected only a few times. The chain combines TRBV7-9 with TRBJ2-5, with D possibly matching TRBD2 (6 bases). CDR1 is SEHNR, CDR2 FQNEAQ, per germline (reference sequence). There are 13 residues in the CDR3. V dropped 3 bases and J dropped 4 bases, with 9 bases sitting between them. The chain's CDR3 is CASSFSGPETQYF. The CDR3 DNA reads TGTGCCAGCAGCTTCAGCGGGCCAGAGACCCAGTACTTC.

This chain joins TRBV13 and TRBJ2-3; weak D call: TRBD2 (5 bases). V dropped 5 bases and J dropped 2 bases, with 32 bases sitting between them. This CDR3 has 21 residues. Germline V CDR1 and CDR2: PRHDT, FYEKMQ (reference sequence). The CDR3 reads CASSLGSPPFGEPLYTDTQYF. CDR3 coding DNA: TGTGCCAGCAGCCTGGGTTCGCCCCCGTTCGGGGAGCCCCTTTACACAGATACGCAGTATTTT.

This chain uses TRBV6-1 with TRBJ1-5, with a tentative D call TRBD1 (6 bases). The CDR3 sequence is 17 residues long. The V gene lost 2 bases and the J gene lost 0 bases, with 14 bases spanning the gap. Germline-derived CDR1 and CDR2 are MNHNS and SASEGT. CDR3 bases: TGTGCCAGCAGTGAAAGGGGGTCGCGAACTAGCAATCAGCCCCAGCATTTT. Translated, it gives CASSERGSRTSNQPQHF.

The count of this clone is one. V gene TRBV5-6 combines with J gene TRBJ2-2, with D tentatively TRBD1 (5 bases). V dropped 4 bases and J dropped 4 bases, with 14 bases sitting between them. Germline V gene data show CDR1 as SGHDT and CDR2 as YYEEEE. The length of the CDR3 is 15 residues. The CDR3 coding sequence is TGTGCCAGCAGCCCCGCTGCAGGGTCCACCGGGGAGCTGTTTTTT. It specifies CASSPAAGSTGELFF.

This rearrangement joins TRBV5-1 to TRBJ2-7; possible D gene TRBD1, 5 bases. Germline V CDR1 and CDR2: SGHRS, YFSETQ. CDR3 length equals 12 residues. V was pared by 5 bases and J by 6 bases, with 12 bases between. The chain's CDR3 is CASRTGNLEQYF. In DNA form, the CDR3 reads TGCGCCAGCAGAACAGGAAATCTCGAGCAGTACTTC. The full variable domain, with the rest looked up from reference TRBV5-1 and TRBJ2-7, is KAGVTQTPRYLIKTRGQQVTLSCSPISGHRSVSWYQQTPGQGLQFLFEYFSETQRNKGNFPGRFSGRQFSNSRSEMNVSTLELGDSALYLCASRTGNLEQYFGPGTRLTVT.

The chain is built from TRBV5-1 and TRBJ1-5; 7 nucleotides match TRBD1. There are 14 residues in the CDR3. Looked up from germline, CDR1 is SGHRS and CDR2 is YFSETQ. V lost 1 base to trimming and J lost 7 bases; unmatched junction nucleotides: 5. CDR3 nucleotide sequence: TGCGCCAGCAGCTTGAAAGGGGGCGACCAGCCCCAGCATTTT. Translated: CASSLKGGDQPQHF.

This sequence joins TRBV24-1 and TRBJ2-2; TRBD2 is a possible D gene (5 bases). V gave up 2 bases and J gave up 0 bases, with 12 bases separating them. The CDR3 length is 17 residues. CDR1 KGHDR and CDR2 SFDVKD come from the germline V gene. CDR3 DNA: TGTGCCACCAGTGATTCTCCCGGGGTAACGAACACCGGGGAGCTGTTTTTT. It specifies CATSDSPGVTNTGELFF.

Only one count was recorded for this clone. V gene TRBV5-5 combines with J gene TRBJ2-5, with 7 bases matching TRBD2. Per the germline V gene, CDR1 is SGHKS and CDR2 is YYEKEE (reference sequence). The CDR3 spans 18 residues. J was trimmed by 3 bases and V by 4 bases; bases with no gene match: 18. The CDR3 DNA reads TGTGCCAGCAGCCCGCTACGAGGGTCCGGGGGGTTCGAAGAGACCCAGTACTTC. Amino acids: CASSPLRGSGGFEETQYF.

V usage is TRBV7-4 and J usage is TRBJ2-4; the D is unclear. CDR3 length: 16 residues. Between the trimmed V and J ends, which lost 3 bases and 0 bases, there was a span of 12 bases. Germline CDR1 reads SGHVT; CDR2 reads SQSDAQ. The CDR3 DNA reads as TGTGCCAGCAGCTTCCCCTCTTCAGAAGCCAAAAACATTCAGTACTTC. Translation: CASSFPSSEAKNIQYF.

This sequence joins TRBV19 and TRBJ1-2, with TRBD1 matching 7 bases. From germline, CDR1 is LNHDA and CDR2 SQIVND (reference sequence). The CDR3 extends over 13 amino acids. The trim removed 4 bases at V and 4 bases at J, leaving 3 bases unmatched. Written as DNA, the CDR3 is TGTGCCAGTAGTAGCCGGGACAGCTATGGCTACACCTTC. This gives the protein CASSSRDSYGYTF. The whole variable domain, remainder taken from reference TRBV19 and TRBJ1-2, is DGGITQSPKYLFRKEGQNVTLSCEQNLNHDAMYWYRQDPGQGLRLIYYSQIVNDFQKGDIAEGYSVSREKKESFPLTVTSAQKNPTAFYLCASSSRDSYGYTFGSGTRLTVV.

The CDR3 spells CASSLDTDYEQYF. The CDR3 DNA is TGTGCCAGCAGCTTGGACACCGACTACGAGCAGTACTTC. The genes are TRBV5-5 and TRBJ2-7; no definite D call. CDR3 size: 13 residues. V was shortened by 0 bases and J by 3 bases, with 7 bases between the two germline ends. Germline assignment: CDR1 SGHKS and CDR2 YYEKEE (reference sequence).

The J gene is TRBJ1-1, the V gene TRBV29-1; D is uncertain. Trimming pared 4 bases from V and 2 bases from J, leaving 14 bases between. CDR3 length: 14 residues. CDR1 is SQVTM and CDR2 is ANQGSEA in the germline V gene. CDR3 in amino acids: CSVGAAYLNTEAFF. CDR3 nucleotide sequence: TGCAGCGTTGGGGCCGCCTACCTTAACACTGAAGCTTTCTTT.

V is TRBV9 and J is TRBJ2-1; tentative D call: TRBD1 (6 bases). CDR3 length: 15 residues. Trimming cost V 0 bases and J 1 base, with 8 bases left between them. Germline CDR1 and CDR2: SGDLS and YYNGEE. This chain's CDR3 is CASSVEGVSYNEQFF. The CDR3 DNA follows: TGTGCCAGCAGCGTAGAGGGGGTTTCCTACAATGAGCAGTTCTTC.

The V gene is TRBV11-1, the J gene TRBJ1-2; no definite D call. The V end was cut by 5 bases, the J end by 0 bases, with 13 bases between. CDR3 length: 15 amino acids. Germline V gives CDR1 SGHAT, CDR2 FQDESV (reference sequence). The CDR3, as DNA: TGTGCCAGCAGCCTGACACGAACTTCTAACTATGGCTACACCTTC. It yields the protein CASSLTRTSNYGYTF.

This clone appeared a single time. The chain recombines TRBV9 with TRBJ2-3; 12 nucleotides agree with TRBD2. Germline values: CDR1 SGDLS, CDR2 YYNGEE. Losses at the gene ends were 3 bases for V and 3 bases for J; bases not matched to a gene: 5. The CDR3 has 16 amino acids. The CDR3 nucleotides are TGTGCCAGCAGCGACGGGGGGACTAGCGGGACAGATACGCAGTATTTT. Translation gives CASSDGGTSGTDTQYF.

This sequence joins TRBV21-1 and TRBJ2-1; the D call in the table, TRBD2, was not verified against the DNA. TRBV21-1 is described as a pseudogene. The CDR3 consists of 15 residues. CDR3 residues: CASSKGLAGTNEQFF. The CDR3 nucleotides are TGTGCCAGCAGCAAAGGCTTAGCGGGGACCAATGAGCAGTTCTTC.

V is TRBV5-4 and J is TRBJ1-1; 9 positions agree with TRBD1. The CDR3 has 16 amino acids. The V gene's germline CDR1 is SGHNT and CDR2 YYREEE (reference sequence). With V trimmed by 4 bases and J by 3 bases, 10 bases remained unmatched. CDR3 region: CASSRDRVPKDTEAFF. CDR3 sequence (DNA): TGTGCCAGCAGCCGGGACAGGGTCCCAAAAGACACTGAAGCTTTCTTT.